Described below is a single T cell receptor (beta chain) sequence and its context. The target antigen is unknown. The entry originates in a study of siplizumab effects on memory and regulatory T cells. Study-wide results and limits: There appeared to be greater diversity in naive T cells than in memory cells, and naive T cells seemed major contributors to the alloresponse. There was no confirmation of the suppressive function of proliferating Tregs from siplizumab cultures.

The CDR3 has 15 residues. Looked up from germline, CDR1 is SGDLS and CDR2 is YYNGEE. The J segment lost 7 bases and the V segment lost 5 bases, leaving 10 bases of the junction unmatched. The table came from immunoSEQ multiplex PCR; TCRdb's copy has only in-frame clones and leaves some out. The sample includes 70,000 to 90,000 clones, around 93% of them seen just once. This sequence was found in a human donor in good health. Source material: CD8+ T cells sorted from blood. The chain employs TRBV9 and TRBJ2-1; 9 positions agree with TRBD1. The DNA of the CDR3 is TGTGCCAGCAGTGATAATTCCGGGACAGGGAATGAGCAGTTCTTC. This gives the protein CASSDNSGTGNEQFF.